This T cell receptor beta chain was obtained from a study of early T cells in non-severe SARS-CoV-2 infection (dated by TCRdb to the early 2020s). Notes on the research overall: TCR sequencing used bulk RNA from unsorted whole blood, so alpha and beta chains could not be paired. Points the paper makes about the study in general: VDJdb matching was skewed toward anti-spike CD8 responses and likely underestimated virus-specific expansions, missing private and CD4 specificities.

This was a case-control study nested in a cohort of healthcare workers in London, UK, who had nasopharyngeal swab PCR tests and blood samples taken every week. Healthcare workers were recruited between 23 and 31 March 2020, during the week of the UK lockdown, and were followed weekly for up to roughly 15 weeks. Library method: 5' RACE. The reads were generated on a NextSeq 500. To correct for sequencing error and PCR bias, the TCR library protocol tagged individual cDNA molecules with unique molecular identifiers. Sequencing covered both TCR alpha and beta chains, and within each sample the abundances of alpha and beta sequences were tightly co-correlated. The paper's processing steps were these. Decombinator V4 was used to annotate the V gene, J gene and CDR3 of the TCR sequences. TCRs were defined as expanded if a significant change between any two time points was detected under a Poisson model with p below 0.0001. TCR abundances were normalised to the total number of TCRs sequenced per sample and were expressed as counts per million. VDJdb, accessed 1 November 2021, was searched for CMV, EBV and SARS-CoV-2 annotated TCRs, excluding TCRs annotated for multiple antigens. TCRdb reanalyzed the raw reads on its own, using fastp at Q25 for trimming and MiXCR for clone calling, and kept in-frame beta chains. Every distinct CDR3 protein forms one entry, paired with its most common genes and DNA. TCRdb's processing, not the study's, gives the V and J calls here. For this sample there are 50,000 to 75,000 distinct CDR3 sequences; around 12% appear just once. The ten largest clones represent approximately 1.1% of the sample.

About this clonotype itself: What antigen it recognizes has not been identified. Within one base of it there is no much larger clone, and no base qualities were kept.

The receptor was derived from an adult who was a healthcare worker with PCR-confirmed SARS-CoV-2 infection or an uninfected control (not recorded which). The donor label of this sample is uncertain. Sequencing used whole blood, obtained at baseline.

At the DNA level, the sequence is TGTGCCAGCAGCCAAGTTTTTGGACTAGCAAAGGCCGGGGAGCTGTTTTTT. The translation is CASSQVFGLAKAGELFF. This chain joins TRBV3-1 to TRBJ2-2; 8 central nucleotides agree with TRBD2. According to the germline V gene (reference sequence), CDR1 reads LGHDT and CDR2 reads YNNKEL. Trimming accounts for 1 base at V and 6 bases at J, while the number of junction bases matched to no gene is 10. The CDR3 has 17 amino acids, counting the end cysteine and phenylalanine. Solely the CDR3 DNA is kept, with 51 bases framed from the first base.